This is a list of T cell receptor beta chains from one sample in a study of T cells in Graves' hyperthyroidism and ophthalmopathy. One entry per CDR3 protein, called by TCRdb with MiXCR from the multiplex PCR reads. This table has 100,000 to 130,000 distinct CDR3 sequences, about 17% appearing once. The sample consisted of blood. All receptors come from a woman in her fifties or sixties with Graves' hyperthyroidism. Each CDR3 is given with its conserved first and last residue. The D gene is left open where the match is weak. Clone size appears in some rows only: once, few, many, or a class for an expanded clone.

j_call,d_call,clone_size,v_call,cdr3_nt,cdr3_aa
TRBJ1-3,.,.,TRBV6-1,TGTGCCAGCAGCCAGACAGCTGGAAACACCATATATTTT,CASSQTAGNTIYF
TRBJ1-1,.,many,TRBV12-3/TRBV12-4,TGTGCCAGCAATCTGACACCTATGAACACTGAAGCTTTCTTT,CASNLTPMNTEAFF
TRBJ2-4,.,.,TRBV9,TGTGCCAGCAGCCAACAGGCGAGTGAAGTGAACATTCAGTACTTC,CASSQQASEVNIQYF
TRBJ2-1,TRBD1,many,TRBV12-3/TRBV12-4,TGTGCCAGCACCGGACAGGGCCCCAATGAGCAGTTCTTC,CASTGQGPNEQFF
TRBJ2-3,TRBD2,.,TRBV5-1,TGCGCCAGCAGCCTGAACTTAGCGGGAGCCAGCACAGATACGCAGTATTTT,CASSLNLAGASTDTQYF
TRBJ1-2,TRBD1,.,TRBV28,TGTGCCAGCAGTTTGGGGACAGCATCCAACTATGGCTACACCTTC,CASSLGTASNYGYTF
TRBJ2-3,.,many,TRBV7-3,TGTGCCAGCAGCTCATTAACAGTGGGGGATACGCAGTATTTT,CASSSLTVGDTQYF
TRBJ1-6,.,many,TRBV7-9,TGTGCCAGCAGCCGAAATTCACCCCTCCACTTT,CASSRNSPLHF
TRBJ2-3,TRBD2,many,TRBV7-3,TGTGCCAGCAGCTCGTTAGCGGGAGGGAGGACAGATACGCAGTATTTT,CASSSLAGGRTDTQYF
TRBJ2-3,TRBD2,.,TRBV11-2,TGTGCCAGCAGCCCCCGGCTAGCGGGAGGCGGCACAGATACGCAGTATTTT,CASSPRLAGGGTDTQYF
TRBJ2-5,TRBD2,many,TRBV2,TGTGCCAGCCTCATGGGACTAGGAGTACAAGAGACCCAGTACTTC,CASLMGLGVQETQYF
TRBJ2-6,.,few,TRBV28,TGTGCCAGCAGTTTTCCTCCCGGTTACGGCTCTGGGGCCAACGTCCTGACTTTC,CASSFPPGYGSGANVLTF
TRBJ2-7,TRBD2,many,TRBV9,TGTGCCAGCAGCCTCGGGGGCGGGAGGGCCTACGAGCAGTACTTC,CASSLGGGRAYEQYF
TRBJ2-1,TRBD2,.,TRBV5-6,TGTGCCAGCAGCTCGGGACTAGCGGGAGGGGATGAGCAGTTCTTC,CASSSGLAGGDEQFF
TRBJ1-1,TRBD1,.,TRBV19,TGTGCCTCGGCGACAGGGGCGGTCACTGAAGCTTTCTTT,CASATGAVTEAFF
TRBJ2-7,TRBD2,few,TRBV29-1,TGCAGCGCCAAACTAGCGGTAGACTCCTACGAGCAGTACTTC,CSAKLAVDSYEQYF
TRBJ2-1,TRBD2,.,TRBV5-5,TGTGCCAGCAGCTTGGTAACTAGCGGGAGTACCTACAATGAGCAGTTCTTC,CASSLVTSGSTYNEQFF
TRBJ2-7,.,many,TRBV11-2,TGTGCCAGCAGTCCGGGCTTTTCGTTCCCCGAGCAGTACTTC,CASSPGFSFPEQYF
TRBJ2-1,.,.,TRBV24-1,TGTGCCACCAGTGATTTGGACCCGAAGGGCTACAATGAGCAGTTCTTC,CATSDLDPKGYNEQFF
TRBJ2-1,.,once,TRBV7-8,TGTGCCAGCAGCCCTCAAACTGGATCCTACAATGAGCAGTTCTTC,CASSPQTGSYNEQFF
TRBJ2-2,TRBD1,many,TRBV7-9,TGTGCCAGCAGCACCGGACAGGGCGTGGGGGAGCTGTTTTTT,CASSTGQGVGELFF
TRBJ2-1,.,many,TRBV29-1,TGCAGCGTTGAAGAGTTCCAGATAACCTACAATGAGCAGTTCTTC,CSVEEFQITYNEQFF
TRBJ2-1,.,.,TRBV3-1,TGTGCCAGCAGCCAAGCACCCGGGGGCGATGAGCAGTTCTTC,CASSQAPGGDEQFF
TRBJ1-2,.,.,TRBV29-1,TGCAGCGTTGCGGAGAACTATGGCTACACCTTC,CSVAENYGYTF
TRBJ2-1,.,many,TRBV12-5,TGTGCTAGTGGTTTGCCCCCCTCCAATGAGCAGTTCTTC,CASGLPPSNEQFF
TRBJ1-6,TRBD1,many,TRBV6-1,TGTGCCAGCAGTGAAGCCCGCGGGACAGGGGGTTCACCCCTCCACTTT,CASSEARGTGGSPLHF
TRBJ1-1,.,many,TRBV4-1,TGCGCCAGCAGCCGCGCCGAGGGAAAGGGACACACTGAAGCTTTCTTT,CASSRAEGKGHTEAFF
TRBJ1-1,.,many,TRBV12-3/TRBV12-4,TGTGCCAGCAGTTTATATCCCCCCCGGGGTGAAGCTTTCTTT,CASSLYPPRGEAFF
TRBJ2-4,.,many,TRBV6-1,TGTGCCACGACTGAGGGGGTAGCCAAAAACATTCAGTACTTC,CATTEGVAKNIQYF
TRBJ2-5,.,many,TRBV6-6,TGTGCCAGCAGTTACGCGACTAGGTTCCGAGAGACCCAGTACTTC,CASSYATRFRETQYF
TRBJ1-5,TRBD1,many,TRBV10-3,TGTGCCACCAAGGGGACAGGGGTAAATCAGCCCCAGCATTTT,CATKGTGVNQPQHF
TRBJ1-3,.,many,TRBV28,TGTGCCAGCAGTTTAGGGGGAGGGGGGTCTAAAGGATCTGGAAACACCATATATTTT,CASSLGGGGSKGSGNTIYF
TRBJ2-3,.,many,TRBV19,TGTGCCAGTAGTTATCGCAGGGCTGCCTCCACAGATACGCAGTATTTT,CASSYRRAASTDTQYF
TRBJ2-6,.,many,TRBV20-1,TGCAGTGTTCCCTCCCCCGGACCGGGCTCTGGGGCCAACGTCCTGACTTTC,CSVPSPGPGSGANVLTF
TRBJ2-1,.,.,TRBV12-3/TRBV12-4,TGTGCCAGCACGGAGTTTGGGAGGCGATTTTCCCCCTATGAGCAGTTCTTC,CASTEFGRRFSPYEQFF
TRBJ1-5,.,many,TRBV24-1,TGTGCCACCAGTGTCGGAACGACGGGCAATCAGCCCCAGCATTTT,CATSVGTTGNQPQHF
TRBJ2-5,TRBD2,many,TRBV28,TGTGCCAGCAGTTTATGGGCGGGAGGGCCCCGCGAGACCCAGTACTTC,CASSLWAGGPRETQYF
TRBJ2-2,.,few,TRBV3-1,TGTGCCGGCAGCCTTAGACGAGGATCGAACACCGGGGAGCTGTTTTTT,CAGSLRRGSNTGELFF
TRBJ1-5,.,many,TRBV12-3/TRBV12-4,TGTGCCAGCAGTTCCCAGAATCAGCCCCAGCATTTT,CASSSQNQPQHF
TRBJ1-1,.,many,TRBV28,TGTGCCAGCAGGTCGGGGTATGAAGCTTTCTTT,CASRSGYEAFF
TRBJ2-3,TRBD1,many,TRBV28,TGTGCCAGCAGCCTACAGGGGGCAGGGGGGTTAGATACGCAGTATTTT,CASSLQGAGGLDTQYF
TRBJ2-1,TRBD1,many,TRBV28,TGTGCCAGCAGTAGAACGGGACAGGGAAGGAATGAGCAGTTCTTC,CASSRTGQGRNEQFF
TRBJ1-1,.,many,TRBV27,TGTGCCAGCAGTTTAGATCCCAGGAACACTGAAGCTTTCTTT,CASSLDPRNTEAFF
TRBJ2-1,TRBD1,.,TRBV5-1,TGCGCCAGCAGCAGTCAAACAGGGGGCGGCTACCACAATGAGCAGTTCTTC,CASSSQTGGGYHNEQFF
TRBJ1-2,.,many,TRBV7-9,TGTGCCAGCAGCTCCGGCTCGATGGGGGTCGACTATGGCTACACCTTC,CASSSGSMGVDYGYTF
TRBJ1-5,TRBD1,.,TRBV27,TGTGCCAGCAGTCTAGACAGGGCGACCTTGATTAGCAATCAGCCCCAGCATTTT,CASSLDRATLISNQPQHF
TRBJ2-3,.,many,TRBV6-1,TGTGCCAGCTTAAGACAGAACACAGATACGCAGTATTTT,CASLRQNTDTQYF